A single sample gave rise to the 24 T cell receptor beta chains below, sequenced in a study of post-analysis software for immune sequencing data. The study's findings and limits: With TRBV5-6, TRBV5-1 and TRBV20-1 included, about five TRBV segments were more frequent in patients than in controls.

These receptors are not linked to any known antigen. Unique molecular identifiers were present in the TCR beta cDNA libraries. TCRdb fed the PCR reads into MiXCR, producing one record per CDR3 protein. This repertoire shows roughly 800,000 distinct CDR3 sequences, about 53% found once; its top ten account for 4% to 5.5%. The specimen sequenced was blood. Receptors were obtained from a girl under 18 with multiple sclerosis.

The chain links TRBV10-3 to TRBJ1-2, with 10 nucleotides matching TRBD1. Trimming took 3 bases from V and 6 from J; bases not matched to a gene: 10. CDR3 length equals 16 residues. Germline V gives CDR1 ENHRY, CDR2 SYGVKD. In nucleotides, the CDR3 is TGTGCCATCAGTGATAGACAGGGGGCGCTTGGAGATGGCTACACCTTC. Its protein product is CAISDRQGALGDGYTF.

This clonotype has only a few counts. The CDR3 DNA follows: TGCAGCGTTGAGGGCCTAGCGGGACAGGGGGGAGAGACCCAGTACTTC. Its translation is CSVEGLAGQGGETQYF. V is TRBV29-1 and J is TRBJ2-5, with 11 bases matching TRBD1. CDR1 is SQVTM, CDR2 ANQGSEA, per germline. Trimming cost V 3 bases and J 4 bases; bases outside gene matches: 10. This CDR3 has 16 amino acids.

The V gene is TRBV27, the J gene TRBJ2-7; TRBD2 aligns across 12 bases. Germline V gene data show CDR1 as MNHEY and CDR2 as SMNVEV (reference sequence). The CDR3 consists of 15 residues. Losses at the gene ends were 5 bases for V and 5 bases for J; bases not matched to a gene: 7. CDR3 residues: CASSDGTSGYNEQYF. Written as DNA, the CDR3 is TGTGCCAGCAGTGACGGGACTAGCGGGTATAACGAGCAGTACTTC.

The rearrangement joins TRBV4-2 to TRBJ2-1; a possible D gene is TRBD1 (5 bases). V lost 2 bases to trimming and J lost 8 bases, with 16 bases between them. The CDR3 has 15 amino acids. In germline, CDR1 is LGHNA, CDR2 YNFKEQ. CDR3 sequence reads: CASSQKGASTDEQFF. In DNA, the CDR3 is TGTGCCAGCAGCCAAAAAGGGGCTAGTACGGATGAGCAGTTCTTC.

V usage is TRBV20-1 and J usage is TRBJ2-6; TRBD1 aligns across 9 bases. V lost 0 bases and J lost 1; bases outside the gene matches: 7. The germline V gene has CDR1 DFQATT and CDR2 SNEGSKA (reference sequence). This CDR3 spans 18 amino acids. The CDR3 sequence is CSARDLGTGRSGANVLTF. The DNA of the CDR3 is TGCAGTGCTAGAGATCTGGGGACAGGGAGATCTGGGGCCAACGTCCTGACTTTC.

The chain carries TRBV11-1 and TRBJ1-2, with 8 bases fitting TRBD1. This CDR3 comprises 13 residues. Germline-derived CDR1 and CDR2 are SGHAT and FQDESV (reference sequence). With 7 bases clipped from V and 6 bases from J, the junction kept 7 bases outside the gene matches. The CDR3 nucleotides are TGTGCCAGCACCATGACAGGGGAGAATGGCTACACCTTC. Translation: CASTMTGENGYTF.

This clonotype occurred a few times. CDR3 residues: CASSFRGQGEDYTF. Here the CDR3 DNA reads TGTGCCAGCAGCTTTCGCGGACAGGGAGAGGACTACACCTTC. V usage is TRBV7-2 and J usage is TRBJ1-2; 8 bases map to TRBD1. Germline values: CDR1 SGHTA, CDR2 FQGNSA. The CDR3 is made up of 14 amino acids. The trim removed 3 bases at V and 10 bases at J, leaving 10 bases unmatched.

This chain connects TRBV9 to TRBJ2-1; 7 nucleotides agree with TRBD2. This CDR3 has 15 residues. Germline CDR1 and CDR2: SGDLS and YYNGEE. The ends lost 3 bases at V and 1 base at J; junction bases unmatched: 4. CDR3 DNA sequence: TGTGCCAGCAGCGGGAACGGGGGGTCCTACAATGAGCAGTTCTTC. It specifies CASSGNGGSYNEQFF.

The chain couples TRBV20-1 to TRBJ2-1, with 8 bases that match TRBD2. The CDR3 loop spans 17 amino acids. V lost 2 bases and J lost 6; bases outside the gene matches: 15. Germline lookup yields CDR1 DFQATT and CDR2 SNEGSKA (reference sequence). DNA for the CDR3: TGCAGTGCTAGACCTCTCACCTCCGGGACTAGAGGCAATGAGCAGTTCTTC. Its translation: CSARPLTSGTRGNEQFF.

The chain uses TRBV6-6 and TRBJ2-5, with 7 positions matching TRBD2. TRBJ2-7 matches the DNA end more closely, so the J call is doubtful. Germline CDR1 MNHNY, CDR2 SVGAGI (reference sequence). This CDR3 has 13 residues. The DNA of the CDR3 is TGTGCCAGCAGTAGCGGGGTACTGGTCGAGCAGTACTTC. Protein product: CASSSGVLVEQYF.

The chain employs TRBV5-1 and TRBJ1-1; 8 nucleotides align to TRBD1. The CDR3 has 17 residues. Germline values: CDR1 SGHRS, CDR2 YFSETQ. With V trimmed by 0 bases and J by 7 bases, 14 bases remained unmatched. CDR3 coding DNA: TGCGCCAGCAGCTTGGCGGGACAGGCAATCGGGGCTAATGAAGCTTTCTTT. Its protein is CASSLAGQAIGANEAFF.

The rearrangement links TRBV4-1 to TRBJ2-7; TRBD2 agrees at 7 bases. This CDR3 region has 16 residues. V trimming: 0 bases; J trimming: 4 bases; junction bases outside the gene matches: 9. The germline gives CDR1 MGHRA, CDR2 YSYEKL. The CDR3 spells CASSQDSASGLYEQYF. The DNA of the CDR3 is TGCGCCAGCAGCCAAGATTCGGCTAGCGGACTTTACGAGCAGTACTTC.

CDR3: CASSYSPFQETQYF. The CDR3 region has the DNA TGTGCCAGCAGTTACTCGCCCTTCCAAGAGACCCAGTACTTC. The chain joins TRBV6-2 or TRBV6-3 to TRBJ2-5; D uncertain. The CDR3 is 14 residues long. CDR1 MNHEY and CDR2 SVGEGT come from the germline V gene. V was trimmed by 0 bases and J by 1 base, leaving 6 bases between them.

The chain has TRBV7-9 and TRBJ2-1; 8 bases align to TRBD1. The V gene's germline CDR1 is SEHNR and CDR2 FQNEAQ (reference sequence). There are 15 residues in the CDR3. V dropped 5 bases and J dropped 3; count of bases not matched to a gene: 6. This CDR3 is CASSPTGVDYNEQFF. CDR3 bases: TGTGCCAGCAGCCCGACAGGGGTTGACTACAATGAGCAGTTCTTC.

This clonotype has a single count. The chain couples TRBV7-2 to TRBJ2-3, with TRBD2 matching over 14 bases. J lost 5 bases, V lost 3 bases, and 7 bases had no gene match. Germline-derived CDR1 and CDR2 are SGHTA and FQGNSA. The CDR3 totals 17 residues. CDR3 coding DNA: TGTGCCAGCAGCTTGACGACTAGCGGGGGGGCCGTAGATACGCAGTATTTT. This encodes CASSLTTSGGAVDTQYF.

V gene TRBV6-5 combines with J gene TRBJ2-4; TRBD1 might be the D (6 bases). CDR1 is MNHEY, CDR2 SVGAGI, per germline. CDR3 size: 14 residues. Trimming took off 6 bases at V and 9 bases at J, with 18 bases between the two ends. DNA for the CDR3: TGTGCCAGCAGCATAATCCACAGGGCTGGCATTCAGTACTTC. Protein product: CASSIIHRAGIQYF.

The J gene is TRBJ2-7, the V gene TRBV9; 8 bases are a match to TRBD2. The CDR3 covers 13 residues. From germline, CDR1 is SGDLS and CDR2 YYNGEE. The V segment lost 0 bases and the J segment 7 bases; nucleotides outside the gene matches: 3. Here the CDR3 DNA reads TGTGCCAGCAGCGTAGTTTCGGGAGGGGAGCAGTACTTC. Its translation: CASSVVSGGEQYF.

CDR3 bases: TGCAGCGTTGAAGGTTCGGGGGAAAATGGCTACACCTTC. It encodes CSVEGSGENGYTF. The V and J genes are TRBV29-1 and TRBJ1-2, with D maybe TRBD1 (5 bases). Germline CDR1 and CDR2: SQVTM and ANQGSEA. The CDR3 is 13 amino acids. Trimming removed 1 base at V and 6 bases at J, with 12 bases between.

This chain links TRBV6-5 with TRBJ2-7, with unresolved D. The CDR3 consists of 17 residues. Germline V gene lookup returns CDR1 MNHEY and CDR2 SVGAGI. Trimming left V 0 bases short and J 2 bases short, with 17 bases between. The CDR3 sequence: CASSYSGIGPPAYEQYF. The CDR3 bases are TGTGCCAGCAGTTACTCGGGTATCGGCCCACCCGCCTACGAGCAGTACTTC.

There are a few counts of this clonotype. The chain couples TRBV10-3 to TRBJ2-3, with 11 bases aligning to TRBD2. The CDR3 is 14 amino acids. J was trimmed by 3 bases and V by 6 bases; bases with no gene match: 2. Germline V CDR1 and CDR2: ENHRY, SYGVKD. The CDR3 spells CAIRGLAVTDTQYF. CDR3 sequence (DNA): TGTGCCATCAGGGGACTAGCGGTAACAGATACGCAGTATTTT.

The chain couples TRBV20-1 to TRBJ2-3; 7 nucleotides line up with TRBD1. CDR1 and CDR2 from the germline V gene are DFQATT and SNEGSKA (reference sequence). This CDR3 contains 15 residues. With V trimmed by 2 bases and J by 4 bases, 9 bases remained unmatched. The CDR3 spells CSARSGQVMADTQYF. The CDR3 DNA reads TGCAGTGCTAGATCCGGACAGGTTATGGCAGATACGCAGTATTTT.

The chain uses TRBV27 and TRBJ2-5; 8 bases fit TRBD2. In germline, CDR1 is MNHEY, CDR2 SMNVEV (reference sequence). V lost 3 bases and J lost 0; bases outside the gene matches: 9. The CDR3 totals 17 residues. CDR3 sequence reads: CASSFYYSGRYQETQYF. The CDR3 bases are TGTGCCAGCAGTTTTTATTACAGCGGGAGATACCAAGAGACCCAGTACTTC.

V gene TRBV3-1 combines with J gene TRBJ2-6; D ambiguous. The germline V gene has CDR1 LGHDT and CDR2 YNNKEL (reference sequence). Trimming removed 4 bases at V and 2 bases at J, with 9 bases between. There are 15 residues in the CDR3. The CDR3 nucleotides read TGTGCCAGCAGCCCCCCCAGTACTGGGGCCAACGTCCTGACTTTC. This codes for CASSPPSTGANVLTF.

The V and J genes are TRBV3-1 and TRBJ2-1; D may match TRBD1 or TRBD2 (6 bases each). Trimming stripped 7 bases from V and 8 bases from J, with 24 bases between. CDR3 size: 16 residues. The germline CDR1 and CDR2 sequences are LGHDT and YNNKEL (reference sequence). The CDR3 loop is CASTPQLTPGGYEQFF. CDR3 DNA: TGTGCCAGCACCCCCCAGCTTACTCCCGGGGGCTATGAGCAGTTCTTC.